A selection of T cell receptor beta chains follows, all from one sample in a study of shared T cell receptors in the human thymus. Only in-frame clones appear in the TCRdb table, and some are missing; sequencing was by immunoSEQ multiplex PCR. The table lists 720,000 or so clones, 70% to 90% of them singletons. The same data also contributed to another study, on human thymus T cells.

Sequences were obtained from thymocytes. The receptors were gathered from a girl less than two years old with a congenital heart defect. The CDR3 runs from the conserved cysteine through the conserved F or W. Each record gives: clone size, J gene, V gene, CDR3 protein. A clone size is listed for some rows: how often the clone was seen (once, few, many), or a class if it is expanded.

abundance: NA; j_gene: TRBJ2-5; v_gene: TRBV7-2; CDR3aa: CASSLIGLAGNQETQYF
abundance: once; j_gene: TRBJ1-2; v_gene: TRBV28; CDR3aa: CASSPNIPRQGNPYGYTF
abundance: NA; j_gene: TRBJ1-6; v_gene: TRBV6-6; CDR3aa: CASSYPSTGSPLHF
abundance: NA; j_gene: TRBJ2-1; v_gene: TRBV5-1; CDR3aa: CASSSHFYRDSHYEQFF
abundance: NA; j_gene: TRBJ1-1; v_gene: TRBV11-2; CDR3aa: CASSLPNRGHDLGTEAFF
abundance: once; j_gene: TRBJ2-1; v_gene: TRBV7-6; CDR3aa: CASSLGTPTSSYNEQFF
abundance: NA; j_gene: TRBJ1-1; v_gene: TRBV7-3; CDR3aa: CASSLTVNTEAFF
abundance: NA; j_gene: TRBJ2-7; v_gene: TRBV5-5; CDR3aa: CASSWGLGQHNSYEQYF
abundance: NA; j_gene: TRBJ1-1; v_gene: TRBV6-5; CDR3aa: CASSKGGMNTEAFF
abundance: NA; j_gene: TRBJ2-4; v_gene: TRBV9; CDR3aa: CASSVGGGAAKNIQYF
abundance: NA; j_gene: TRBJ2-3; v_gene: TRBV5-6; CDR3aa: CASSKTGTITSTDTQYF
abundance: NA; j_gene: TRBJ1-2; v_gene: TRBV5-1; CDR3aa: CASRDSSLSYGYTF
abundance: NA; j_gene: TRBJ1-2; v_gene: TRBV19; CDR3aa: CASSPGQSWPTNYGYTF
abundance: NA; j_gene: TRBJ1-2; v_gene: TRBV13; CDR3aa: CASSFFTYRAYGYTF
abundance: NA; j_gene: TRBJ2-7; v_gene: TRBV6-1; CDR3aa: CASSDRGVGRLGTGDYEQYF
abundance: NA; j_gene: TRBJ2-3; v_gene: TRBV7-6; CDR3aa: CASSFGGLSTDTQYF
abundance: once; j_gene: TRBJ1-4; v_gene: TRBV4-3; CDR3aa: CASSQDDRGLGEKLFF
abundance: NA; j_gene: TRBJ1-1; v_gene: TRBV14; CDR3aa: CASSQEGGPDSMENTEAFF
abundance: once; j_gene: TRBJ2-5; v_gene: TRBV5-6; CDR3aa: CASSFARGQETQYF
abundance: NA; j_gene: TRBJ1-1; v_gene: TRBV5-6; CDR3aa: CASSLDYTMNTEAFF
abundance: NA; j_gene: TRBJ1-5; v_gene: TRBV25-1; CDR3aa: CASSEWAGKPQHF
abundance: NA; j_gene: TRBJ1-5; v_gene: TRBV5-6; CDR3aa: CASSLSAGGSNQPQHF
abundance: NA; j_gene: TRBJ2-3; v_gene: TRBV9; CDR3aa: CASSVERGGEGVTDTQYF
abundance: NA; j_gene: TRBJ2-5; v_gene: TRBV9; CDR3aa: CASSVGASGGYGETQYF
abundance: NA; j_gene: TRBJ1-6; v_gene: TRBV19; CDR3aa: CASSLSFNSPLHF
abundance: NA; j_gene: TRBJ2-3; v_gene: TRBV19; CDR3aa: CASTTGASTDTQYF
abundance: NA; j_gene: TRBJ2-3; v_gene: TRBV14; CDR3aa: CASSQGGTDTQYF
abundance: NA; j_gene: TRBJ2-2; v_gene: TRBV6-1; CDR3aa: CASVATGELFF
abundance: NA; j_gene: TRBJ2-7; v_gene: TRBV6-4; CDR3aa: CASSVNRSSYEQYF
abundance: few; j_gene: TRBJ1-2; v_gene: TRBV5-1; CDR3aa: CASSLGPGRESPNYGYTF
abundance: NA; j_gene: TRBJ2-4; v_gene: TRBV19; CDR3aa: CASSMGRGRLAKNIQYF
abundance: NA; j_gene: TRBJ1-2; v_gene: TRBV10-3; CDR3aa: CAISEKEKDYGYTF
abundance: NA; j_gene: TRBJ1-5; v_gene: TRBV28; CDR3aa: CASMDLGNQPQHF
abundance: NA; j_gene: TRBJ1-3; v_gene: TRBV6-1; CDR3aa: CAGTGGGTGNTIYF
abundance: NA; j_gene: TRBJ1-2; v_gene: TRBV28; CDR3aa: CASSGGDRANYGYTF
abundance: NA; j_gene: TRBJ2-4; v_gene: TRBV4-1; CDR3aa: CASSFRQDRRGNIQYF
abundance: NA; j_gene: TRBJ1-2; v_gene: TRBV10-3; CDR3aa: CAIPDRVDGYTF
abundance: NA; j_gene: TRBJ1-5; v_gene: TRBV28; CDR3aa: CASSLVGRGRKPQHF
abundance: NA; j_gene: TRBJ1-1; v_gene: TRBV10-3; CDR3aa: CAISEVPGEAFF
abundance: few; j_gene: TRBJ1-4; v_gene: TRBV29-1; CDR3aa: CSVEIRGAWRLFF
abundance: NA; j_gene: TRBJ2-7; v_gene: TRBV28; CDR3aa: CASGATYEQYF
abundance: NA; j_gene: TRBJ1-1; v_gene: TRBV7-3; CDR3aa: CASSRRGGADSTEAFF
abundance: NA; j_gene: TRBJ2-1; v_gene: TRBV14; CDR3aa: CASSQDPSGDYNEQFF
abundance: once; j_gene: TRBJ1-2; v_gene: TRBV7-6; CDR3aa: CASSSRGDSYGYTF
abundance: NA; j_gene: NA; v_gene: TRBV27; CDR3aa: CASSPPGGYEQYF
abundance: NA; j_gene: TRBJ2-7; v_gene: TRBV5-1; CDR3aa: CASSLLLGDTFYEQYF
abundance: NA; j_gene: TRBJ2-5; v_gene: TRBV11-2; CDR3aa: CASSLVQGGGWTQYF
abundance: NA; j_gene: TRBJ2-7; v_gene: TRBV20-1; CDR3aa: CSARAPPEQYF
abundance: NA; j_gene: TRBJ1-2; v_gene: TRBV7-3; CDR3aa: CASSSNRGYESPYGYTF
abundance: NA; j_gene: TRBJ1-6; v_gene: TRBV28; CDR3aa: CASRPGVLGSPLHF
abundance: NA; j_gene: TRBJ1-1; v_gene: TRBV25-1; CDR3aa: CASSEYKSRAFF
abundance: NA; j_gene: TRBJ2-2; v_gene: TRBV2; CDR3aa: CASRDRGSQGTGELFF
abundance: NA; j_gene: TRBJ2-2; v_gene: TRBV27; CDR3aa: CASSWRELFF
abundance: NA; j_gene: TRBJ2-3; v_gene: TRBV10-1; CDR3aa: CASSEVSGGPTRTDTQYF
abundance: NA; j_gene: TRBJ1-5; v_gene: TRBV6-1; CDR3aa: CASSEEQGPSQPQHF
abundance: few; j_gene: TRBJ1-4; v_gene: TRBV5-6; CDR3aa: CASSLAKAGGQPTNEKLFF